This TCR beta chain was sequenced during a study of identical twins. V was pared by 0 bases and J by 0 bases, with 4 bases of the junction left unmatched. The V gene's germline CDR1 is SGHAT and CDR2 FQDESV (reference sequence). The CDR3 runs to 18 residues. MiXCR, run by TCRdb on the 5' RACE reads, gives a single entry per CDR3 protein. The data hold just under 650,000 distinct CDR3 sequences, with 7% to 7.5% observed a single time. This same sample was also taken into another study, of yellow fever vaccine responses in identical twins.

The TCR comes from a woman aged 18-29 years in good health. What was sequenced was PBMCs. This chain joins TRBV11-1 and TRBJ1-3; TRBD1 agrees at 11 bases. The CDR3 DNA reads TGTGCCAGCAGCTTAGCGCTGGACAGGGGGCTCTCTGGAAACACCATATATTTT. Residues: CASSLALDRGLSGNTIYF. Full variable domain (rest looked up from reference TRBV11-1 and TRBJ1-3): EAEVAQSPRYKITEKSQAVAFWCDPISGHATLYWYRQILGQGPELLVQFQDESVVDDSQLPKDRFSAERLKGVDSTLKIQPAELGDSAMYLCASSLALDRGLSGNTIYFGEGSWLTVV.